The rows below give T cell receptor beta chains drawn from one sample of a study of shared clonotypes between healthy human individuals. The data were produced by immunoSEQ multiplex PCR, yet TCRdb's version contains in-frame clones alone and is incomplete. The table has millions of clones, approximately 95% seen once. The material sequenced was naive CD8+ T cells sorted from blood. Source of these receptors: a man between 18 and 29 years old in good health. The CDR3 runs from the conserved cysteine through the conserved F or W. The D gene is left open where the match is weak. Size values are once, few and many counts, or a class for expanded clones, and some rows have none.

size,D,V,J,CDR3,DNA
-,-,TRBV9,TRBJ2-7,CASSFRDGDFYEQYF,TGTGCCAGCAGCTTCCGGGACGGAGATTTCTACGAGCAGTACTTC
-,-,TRBV5-6,TRBJ1-3,CASSRDRTGNTIYF,TGTGCCAGCAGCCGCGACAGGACTGGAAACACCATATATTTT
-,-,TRBV11-3,TRBJ2-1,CASSSGGTEEDSINNEQFF,TGTGCCAGCAGCTCCGGAGGGACAGAAGAGGATTCGATAAACAATGAGCAGTTCTTC
once,-,TRBV6-5,TRBJ2-3,CASIAGGETDTQYF,TGTGCCAGCATTGCCGGGGGCGAGACAGATACGCAGTATTTT
once,TRBD2,TRBV7-9,TRBJ2-7,CASRPPGTSINEQYF,TGTGCCAGCAGGCCCCCCGGGACTAGTATCAACGAGCAGTACTTC
-,-,TRBV9,TRBJ2-1,CASSVVGVNEQFF,TGTGCCAGCAGCGTGGTAGGAGTGAATGAGCAGTTCTTC
-,TRBD1,TRBV5-6,TRBJ2-1,CASSLGQGALAYEQFF,TGTGCCAGCAGCTTGGGACAGGGGGCACTAGCGTATGAGCAGTTCTTC
-,-,TRBV12-5,TRBJ2-7,CASGLMASLSDEQYF,TGTGCTAGTGGTTTGATGGCATCCCTTTCCGACGAGCAGTACTTC
few,-,TRBV11-2,TRBJ2-5,CASSWTPEYQETQYF,TGTGCCAGCAGCTGGACCCCCGAGTACCAAGAGACCCAGTACTTC
-,-,TRBV4-1,TRBJ2-6,CASSQVNWGSGANVLTF,TGCGCCAGCAGCCAAGTTAATTGGGGCTCTGGGGCCAACGTCCTGACTTTC
-,-,TRBV7-9,TRBJ1-3,CASSLSGDLTGSGNTIYF,TGTGCCAGCAGCTTATCAGGGGACCTCACTGGGTCCGGAAACACCATATATTTT
-,TRBD2,TRBV11-2,TRBJ2-7,CASSLWGLAATYEQYF,TGTGCCAGCAGCTTATGGGGACTAGCGGCTACTTACGAGCAGTACTTC
-,-,TRBV28,TRBJ2-3,CASSFRAQGTAADTQYF,TGTGCCAGCAGTTTCCGGGCGCAGGGGACGGCGGCAGATACGCAGTATTTT
-,-,TRBV19,TRBJ1-1,CASTVRQSNTEAFF,TGTGCCAGTACCGTGAGACAGTCAAACACTGAAGCTTTCTTT
-,-,TRBV2,TRBJ1-5,CASKTGPEGNQPQHF,TGTGCCAGCAAAACGGGCCCGGAGGGCAATCAGCCCCAGCATTTT
-,-,TRBV9,TRBJ1-1,CASSVLGNRDTEAFF,TGTGCCAGCAGCGTATTGGGGAACAGGGACACTGAAGCTTTCTTT
few,-,TRBV6-1,TRBJ2-7,CASMGGDNSYEQYF,TGTGCCAGCATGGGCGGGGACAACTCCTACGAGCAGTACTTC
-,-,TRBV6-1,TRBJ1-5,CASSVFWESSNQPQHF,TGTGCCAGCAGTGTTTTTTGGGAAAGTAGCAATCAGCCCCAGCATTTT
-,-,TRBV11-2,TRBJ1-1,CASSLSYSSNTEAFF,TGTGCCAGCAGCTTATCTTACAGCTCGAACACTGAAGCTTTCTTT
-,-,TRBV4-1,TRBJ2-1,CASSQDLDSYNEQFF,TGCGCCAGCAGCCAAGATCTAGACTCCTACAATGAGCAGTTCTTC
-,-,TRBV5-8,TRBJ2-7,CASRPPPGEGYEQYF,TGTGCCAGCAGACCCCCCCCAGGGGAAGGGTACGAGCAGTACTTC
-,-,TRBV19,TRBJ1-4,CASSPRTETAPEKLFF,TGTGCCAGTAGTCCCCGGACCGAAACAGCGCCTGAAAAACTGTTTTTT
-,TRBD1,TRBV5-1,TRBJ2-2,CASSFHPPGQGAGELFF,TGCGCCAGCAGCTTCCACCCCCCGGGACAGGGCGCCGGGGAGCTGTTTTTT
once,-,TRBV5-6,TRBJ2-2,CASSWERGTGELFF,TGTGCCAGCAGCTGGGAGAGGGGGACCGGGGAGCTGTTTTTT
-,-,TRBV14,TRBJ2-1,CASSHPPAGTYNEQFF,TGTGCCAGCAGCCATCCTCCGGCAGGGACCTACAATGAGCAGTTCTTC
-,-,TRBV7-9,TRBJ2-1,CASSNGGASSYNEQFF,TGTGCCAGCAGCAATGGGGGAGCCTCGTCCTACAATGAGCAGTTCTTC
-,-,TRBV7-2,TRBJ1-5,CASSLHSTSNQPQHF,TGTGCCAGCAGCTTACACAGCACCAGCAATCAGCCCCAGCATTTT
-,-,TRBV9,TRBJ2-7,CASSVGGSINYEQYF,TGTGCCAGCAGCGTAGGAGGTTCCATTAACTACGAGCAGTACTTC
-,TRBD1,TRBV18,TRBJ1-1,CASSATGGTEAFF,TGTGCCAGCTCAGCTACAGGGGGCACTGAAGCTTTCTTT
-,-,TRBV2,TRBJ2-5,CASRTYGPSETQYF,TGTGCCAGCAGGACTTACGGCCCTTCAGAGACCCAGTACTTC
-,TRBD1,TRBV27,TRBJ2-1,CASSLIPGQGAWEQFF,TGTGCCAGCAGTTTAATTCCCGGACAGGGGGCATGGGAGCAGTTCTTC
-,TRBD1,TRBV6-1,TRBJ2-7,CASTWDRGGSYEQYF,TGTGCCAGCACCTGGGACAGGGGGGGCTCCTACGAGCAGTACTTC
-,-,TRBV6-1,TRBJ1-3,CASNPTYSGNTIYF,TGTGCCAGCAATCCGACCTACTCTGGAAACACCATATATTTT
-,TRBD2,TRBV10-3,TRBJ2-2,CAISPSSGGDTGELFF,TGTGCCATCAGTCCGTCCAGCGGGGGGGACACCGGGGAGCTGTTTTTT
-,-,TRBV7-3,TRBJ2-1,CASSLLGYNEQFF,TGTGCCAGCAGCCTATTGGGCTACAATGAGCAGTTCTTC
few,-,TRBV4-3,TRBJ2-7,CASSQDLGPYEQYF,TGCGCCAGCAGCCAAGATCTCGGACCCTACGAGCAGTACTTC
once,TRBD2,TRBV30,TRBJ2-1,CAGRLAGGVGQFF,TGTGCCGGGCGGCTAGCGGGAGGGGTCGGGCAGTTCTTC
-,-,TRBV6-1,TRBJ2-7,CASSEARQISSYEQYF,TGTGCCAGCAGTGAAGCCAGACAGATCTCTTCCTACGAGCAGTACTTC
-,-,TRBV5-1,TRBJ2-1,CASSLAGSGTPYNEQFF,TGCGCCAGCAGCTTGGCGGGATCCGGGACACCATACAATGAGCAGTTCTTC
-,-,TRBV30,TRBJ2-1,CAWSGGNEQFF,TGTGCCTGGAGTGGAGGCAATGAGCAGTTCTTC